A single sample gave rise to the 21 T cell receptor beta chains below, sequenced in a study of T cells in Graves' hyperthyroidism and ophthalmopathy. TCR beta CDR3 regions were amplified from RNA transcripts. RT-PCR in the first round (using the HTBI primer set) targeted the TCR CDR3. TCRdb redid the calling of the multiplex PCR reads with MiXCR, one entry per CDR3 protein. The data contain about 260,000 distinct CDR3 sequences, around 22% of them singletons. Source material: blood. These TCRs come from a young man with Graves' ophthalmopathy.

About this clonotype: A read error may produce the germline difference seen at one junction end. CDR3 in DNA: TGTGCCAGCAGCCGGGTCCTCGGAGGGAACACTGAAGCTCTCTTT. Residues: CASSRVLGGNTEALF. The J gene is TRBJ1-1, the V gene TRBV12-3 or TRBV12-4, with no clear D. The CDR3 has 15 amino acids.

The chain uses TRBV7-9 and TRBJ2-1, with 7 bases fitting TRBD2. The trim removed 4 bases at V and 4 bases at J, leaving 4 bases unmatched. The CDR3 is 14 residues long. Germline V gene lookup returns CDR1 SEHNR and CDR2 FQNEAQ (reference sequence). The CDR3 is CASSSGGRYNEQFF. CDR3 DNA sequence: TGTGCCAGCAGCTCGGGAGGACGGTACAATGAGCAGTTCTTC.

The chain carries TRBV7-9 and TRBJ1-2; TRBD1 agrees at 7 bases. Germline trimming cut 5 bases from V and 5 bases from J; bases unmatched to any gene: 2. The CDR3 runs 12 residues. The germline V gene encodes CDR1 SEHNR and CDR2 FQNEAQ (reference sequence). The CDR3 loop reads CASSETGYGYTF. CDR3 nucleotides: TGTGCCAGCAGCGAGACAGGGTATGGCTACACCTTC.

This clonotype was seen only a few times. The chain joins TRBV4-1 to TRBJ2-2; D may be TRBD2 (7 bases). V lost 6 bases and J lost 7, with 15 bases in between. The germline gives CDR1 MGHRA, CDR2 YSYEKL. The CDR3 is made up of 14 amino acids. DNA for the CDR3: TGCGCCAGCAGAAGGGGGGGGGTCGTCGGGGAGCTGTTTTTT. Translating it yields CASRRGGVVGELFF.

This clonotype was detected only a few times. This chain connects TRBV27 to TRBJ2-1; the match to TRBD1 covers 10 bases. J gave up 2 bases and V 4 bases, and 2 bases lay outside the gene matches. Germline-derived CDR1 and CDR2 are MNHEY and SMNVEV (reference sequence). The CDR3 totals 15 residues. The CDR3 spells CASSSDRGPYNEQFF. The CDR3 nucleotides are TGTGCCAGCAGTTCCGACAGGGGGCCCTACAATGAGCAGTTCTTC.

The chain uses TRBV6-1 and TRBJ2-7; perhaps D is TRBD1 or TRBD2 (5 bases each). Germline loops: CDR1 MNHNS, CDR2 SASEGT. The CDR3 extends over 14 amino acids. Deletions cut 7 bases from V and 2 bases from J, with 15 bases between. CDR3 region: CASTPGLAAYEQYF. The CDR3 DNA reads TGTGCCAGCACTCCGGGGCTAGCCGCCTACGAGCAGTACTTC.

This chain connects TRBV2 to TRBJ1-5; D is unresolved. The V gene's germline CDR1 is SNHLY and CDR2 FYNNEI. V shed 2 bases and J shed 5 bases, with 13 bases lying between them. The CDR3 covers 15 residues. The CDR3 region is CASSESRNPYQPQHF. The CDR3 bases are TGTGCCAGCAGTGAAAGTCGGAACCCCTATCAGCCCCAGCATTTT.

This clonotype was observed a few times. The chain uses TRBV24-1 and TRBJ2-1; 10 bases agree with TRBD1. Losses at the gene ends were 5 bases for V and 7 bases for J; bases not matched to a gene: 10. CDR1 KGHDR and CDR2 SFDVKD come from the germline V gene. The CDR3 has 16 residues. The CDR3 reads CATSGEGQGYLNEQFF. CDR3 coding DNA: TGTGCCACCAGTGGGGAGGGACAGGGGTACCTTAATGAGCAGTTCTTC.

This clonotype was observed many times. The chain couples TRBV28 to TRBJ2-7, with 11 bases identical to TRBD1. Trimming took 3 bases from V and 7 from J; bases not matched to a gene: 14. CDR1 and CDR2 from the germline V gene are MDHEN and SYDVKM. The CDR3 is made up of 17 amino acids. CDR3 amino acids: CASSFWTGGGYGGEQYF. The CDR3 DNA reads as TGTGCCAGCAGTTTTTGGACAGGGGGCGGTTATGGAGGGGAGCAGTACTTC.

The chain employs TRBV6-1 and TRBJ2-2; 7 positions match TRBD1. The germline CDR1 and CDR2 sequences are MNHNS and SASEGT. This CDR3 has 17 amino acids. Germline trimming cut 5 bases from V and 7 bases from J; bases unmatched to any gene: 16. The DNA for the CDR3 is TGTGCCAGCAGTCGTCACAGGGGCGCCGCAACTGGCGGGGAGCTGTTTTTT. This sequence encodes CASSRHRGAATGGELFF.

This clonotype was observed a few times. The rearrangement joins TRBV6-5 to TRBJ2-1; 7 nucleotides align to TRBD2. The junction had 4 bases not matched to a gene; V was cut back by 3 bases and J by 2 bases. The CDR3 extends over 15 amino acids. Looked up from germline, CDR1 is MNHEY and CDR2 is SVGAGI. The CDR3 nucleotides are TGTGCCAGCAGTTATGCTAGCGGAACCTACAATGAGCAGTTCTTC. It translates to CASSYASGTYNEQFF.

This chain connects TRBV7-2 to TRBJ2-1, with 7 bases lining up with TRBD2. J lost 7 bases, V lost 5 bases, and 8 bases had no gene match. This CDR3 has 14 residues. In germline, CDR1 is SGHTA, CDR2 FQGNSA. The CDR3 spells CASSARELDNEQFF. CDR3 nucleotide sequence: TGTGCCAGCAGCGCGCGGGAGCTCGATAATGAGCAGTTCTTC.

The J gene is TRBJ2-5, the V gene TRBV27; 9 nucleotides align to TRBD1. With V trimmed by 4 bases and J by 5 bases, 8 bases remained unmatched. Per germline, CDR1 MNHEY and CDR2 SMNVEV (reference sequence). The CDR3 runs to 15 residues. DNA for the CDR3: TGTGCCAGCAGTTCTGACCGGGACAGGGCTGAGACCCAGTACTTC. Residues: CASSSDRDRAETQYF.

The CDR3 here is CASSQNVLAGSNEQFF. Written as DNA, the CDR3 is TGTGCCAGCAGCCAAAATGTCCTAGCGGGCTCCAATGAGCAGTTCTTC. The chain uses TRBV3-1 and TRBJ2-1, with 8 bases identical to TRBD2. This CDR3 comprises 16 residues. Germline CDR1 reads LGHDT; CDR2 reads YNNKEL (reference sequence). J lost 6 bases, V lost 2 bases, and 9 bases had no gene match.

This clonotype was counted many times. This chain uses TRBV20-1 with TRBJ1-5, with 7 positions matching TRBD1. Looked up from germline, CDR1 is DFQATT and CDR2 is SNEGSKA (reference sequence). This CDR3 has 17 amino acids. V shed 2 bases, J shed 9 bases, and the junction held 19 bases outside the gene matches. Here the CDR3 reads CSARSFRRQGPKGPQHF. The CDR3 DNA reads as TGCAGTGCTAGATCGTTCCGACGACAGGGACCGAAAGGGCCCCAGCATTTT.

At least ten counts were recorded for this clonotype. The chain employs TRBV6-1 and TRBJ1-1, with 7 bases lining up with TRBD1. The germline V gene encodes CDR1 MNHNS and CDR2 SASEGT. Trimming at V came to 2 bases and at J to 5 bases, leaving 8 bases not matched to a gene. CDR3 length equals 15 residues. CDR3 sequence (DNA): TGTGCCAGCAGTGAACCCGGGACAGTCCGGACTGAAGCTTTCTTT. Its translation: CASSEPGTVRTEAFF.

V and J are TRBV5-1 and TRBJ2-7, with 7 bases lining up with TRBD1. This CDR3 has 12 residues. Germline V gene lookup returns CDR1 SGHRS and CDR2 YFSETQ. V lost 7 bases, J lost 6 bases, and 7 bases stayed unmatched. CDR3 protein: CASGWDSFEQYF. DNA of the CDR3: TGCGCCAGCGGCTGGGACAGTTTCGAGCAGTACTTC.

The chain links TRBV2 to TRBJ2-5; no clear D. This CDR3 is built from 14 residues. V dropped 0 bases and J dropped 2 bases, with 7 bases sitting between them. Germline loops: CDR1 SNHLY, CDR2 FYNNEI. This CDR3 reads CASSEATQQETQYF. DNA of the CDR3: TGTGCCAGCAGTGAAGCGACTCAACAAGAGACCCAGTACTTC.

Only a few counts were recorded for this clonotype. The CDR3 here is CASSRETLDGYTF. The CDR3, as DNA: TGTGCCAGCAGTCGGGAGACTCTAGATGGCTACACCTTC. This chain uses TRBV12-3 or TRBV12-4 with TRBJ1-2; no definite D call. The CDR3 loop spans 13 amino acids. V was shortened by 5 bases and J by 6 bases, with 13 bases between the two germline ends.

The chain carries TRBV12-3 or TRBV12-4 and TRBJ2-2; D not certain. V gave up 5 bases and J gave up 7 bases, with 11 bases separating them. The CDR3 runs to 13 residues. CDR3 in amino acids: CASSVQAGGELFF. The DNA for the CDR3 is TGTGCCAGCAGTGTACAAGCCGGCGGGGAGCTGTTTTTT.

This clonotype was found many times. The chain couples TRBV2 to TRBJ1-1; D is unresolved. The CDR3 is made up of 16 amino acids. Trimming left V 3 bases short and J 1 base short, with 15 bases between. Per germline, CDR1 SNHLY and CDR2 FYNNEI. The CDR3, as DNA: TGTGCCAGCAGTGAGCGGGGTACTATTCGGAACACTGAAGCTTTCTTT. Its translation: CASSERGTIRNTEAFF.